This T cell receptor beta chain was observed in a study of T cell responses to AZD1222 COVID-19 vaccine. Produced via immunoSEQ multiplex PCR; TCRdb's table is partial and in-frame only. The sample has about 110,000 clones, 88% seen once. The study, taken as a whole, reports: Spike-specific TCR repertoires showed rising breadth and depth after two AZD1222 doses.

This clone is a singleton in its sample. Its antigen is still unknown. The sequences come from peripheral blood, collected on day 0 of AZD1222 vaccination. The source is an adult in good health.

The CDR3 nucleotides read TGTGCCAGCAGTCTGGGGGGGCCCCAGCATTTT. Translation: CASSLGGPQHF. The chain couples TRBV6-2 or TRBV6-3 to TRBJ1-5; possible D gene TRBD1, 5 bases. V was clipped by 5 bases and J by 9 bases, with 8 bases between them. Germline CDR1 is MNHEY and CDR2 is SVGEGT. This CDR3 is built from 11 residues.